This is a list of T cell receptor beta chains from one sample in a study of regulatory T cells in long-lasting Graves disease. TCRdb re-called the multiplex PCR reads through MiXCR, storing one row per CDR3 protein. The sample carries about half a million distinct CDR3 sequences, about 20% recorded once. The sample here was peripheral blood mononuclear cells (PBMCs), taken when the disease was refractory, from a patient treated with antithyroid drugs. The receptors come from a female donor with Graves disease. The CDR3 runs from the conserved cysteine through the conserved F or W. Each record gives: D gene, clone size, J gene, V gene, CDR3 DNA, CDR3 protein. A D gene is named only where the DNA matches it firmly. Not all rows give a size; the values are once, few, many and, for expanded clones, a class.

d_gene: TRBD2
abundance: many
j_gene: TRBJ2-5
v_gene: TRBV12-3/TRBV12-4
CDR3nt: TGTGCCAGCAGTGGGACTAGCGGAGGAGAGACCCAGTACTTC
CDR3aa: CASSGTSGGETQYF

d_gene: NA
abundance: few
j_gene: TRBJ1-1
v_gene: TRBV15
CDR3nt: TGTGCCACCAGCAGAGTAGCCGGGGTGAACACTGAAGCTTTCTTT
CDR3aa: CATSRVAGVNTEAFF

d_gene: NA
abundance: NA
j_gene: TRBJ1-5
v_gene: TRBV20-1
CDR3nt: TGCAGTGCTAATAGCGGGGGGGATCAGCCCCAGCATTTT
CDR3aa: CSANSGGDQPQHF

d_gene: TRBD1
abundance: many
j_gene: TRBJ2-5
v_gene: TRBV2
CDR3nt: TGTGCCAGCAGTGGGGTGACAGGGGGCGGGGAGACCCAGTACTTC
CDR3aa: CASSGVTGGGETQYF

d_gene: NA
abundance: few
j_gene: TRBJ2-7
v_gene: TRBV3-1
CDR3nt: TGTGCCAGCAGCCAAGATAGGAGAACAGGTCGATCCGAGCAGTACTTC
CDR3aa: CASSQDRRTGRSEQYF

d_gene: NA
abundance: many
j_gene: TRBJ2-7
v_gene: TRBV28
CDR3nt: TGTGCCAGCACCTTGGACGGTTACGAGCAGTACTTC
CDR3aa: CASTLDGYEQYF

d_gene: NA
abundance: many
j_gene: TRBJ1-5
v_gene: TRBV18
CDR3nt: TGTGCCAGCTCACAAGGGAACGATCAGCCCCAGCATTTT
CDR3aa: CASSQGNDQPQHF

d_gene: NA
abundance: few
j_gene: TRBJ1-6
v_gene: TRBV4-1
CDR3nt: TGCGCCAGCAGCCAAGTTCCACCGGGACAACGGCTCCACTTT
CDR3aa: CASSQVPPGQRLHF

d_gene: TRBD1
abundance: NA
j_gene: TRBJ2-2
v_gene: TRBV6-2/TRBV6-3
CDR3nt: TGTGCCAGCAGCCTACTACAGGGGACCACCGGGGAGCTGTTTTTT
CDR3aa: CASSLLQGTTGELFF

d_gene: NA
abundance: many
j_gene: TRBJ2-7
v_gene: TRBV12-3/TRBV12-4
CDR3nt: TGTGCCAGCAGTCTCGGAGGGCCCCAGGGGCAGTACTTC
CDR3aa: CASSLGGPQGQYF

d_gene: NA
abundance: NA
j_gene: TRBJ1-1
v_gene: TRBV3-1
CDR3nt: TGTGCCAGCAGCGCTCCTGACGGGGACACTGAAGCTTTCTTT
CDR3aa: CASSAPDGDTEAFF

d_gene: NA
abundance: many
j_gene: TRBJ1-2
v_gene: TRBV19
CDR3nt: TGTGCCAGTAGTATTGGGACGGATGGCTACACCTTC
CDR3aa: CASSIGTDGYTF

d_gene: NA
abundance: few
j_gene: TRBJ1-6
v_gene: TRBV30
CDR3nt: TGTGCCTGGAGGCAAAGCTATAATTCACCCCTCCACTTT
CDR3aa: CAWRQSYNSPLHF

d_gene: NA
abundance: few
j_gene: TRBJ2-7
v_gene: TRBV7-2
CDR3nt: TGTGCCAGCAGCTCACGGGATCTTCATACCTACGAGCAGTACTTC
CDR3aa: CASSSRDLHTYEQYF

d_gene: NA
abundance: few
j_gene: TRBJ1-3
v_gene: TRBV11-2
CDR3nt: TGTGCCAGCAGCTTATCGCCAGGGGGAAACACCATATATTTT
CDR3aa: CASSLSPGGNTIYF

d_gene: TRBD1
abundance: NA
j_gene: TRBJ1-4
v_gene: TRBV5-1
CDR3nt: TGCGCCAGCAGCTGGCGGGACAGGGGTGAAAAACTGTTTTTT
CDR3aa: CASSWRDRGEKLFF

d_gene: NA
abundance: many
j_gene: TRBJ1-2
v_gene: TRBV27
CDR3nt: TGTGCCAGCAGTTTAGGGGCCAGGGGAAGTGGCTACACCTTC
CDR3aa: CASSLGARGSGYTF

d_gene: TRBD1
abundance: few
j_gene: TRBJ1-4
v_gene: TRBV5-1
CDR3nt: TGCGCCAGCAGCATGACAGGGGCCTCAACTAATGAAAAACTGTTTTTT
CDR3aa: CASSMTGASTNEKLFF

d_gene: TRBD1
abundance: many
j_gene: TRBJ1-2
v_gene: TRBV7-2
CDR3nt: TGTGCCAGCAGCTCAGCCCCGGGACAGAGGAACTATGGCTACACCTTC
CDR3aa: CASSSAPGQRNYGYTF

d_gene: NA
abundance: few
j_gene: TRBJ1-6
v_gene: TRBV19
CDR3nt: TGTGCCAGTAGTAAGCCGAGCTCCTATAATTCACCCCTCCACTTT
CDR3aa: CASSKPSSYNSPLHF

d_gene: TRBD2
abundance: NA
j_gene: TRBJ2-7
v_gene: TRBV10-3
CDR3nt: TGTGCCATCAGTTCCTATCTAGCGGAGACCTACGAGCAGTACTTC
CDR3aa: CAISSYLAETYEQYF

d_gene: NA
abundance: NA
j_gene: TRBJ2-5
v_gene: TRBV7-9
CDR3nt: TGTGCCGGCAGCTTAGGGACCCCCCAAGAGACCCAGTACTTC
CDR3aa: CAGSLGTPQETQYF

d_gene: TRBD1
abundance: many
j_gene: TRBJ1-5
v_gene: TRBV6-1
CDR3nt: TGTGCCAGCAGTGTCCGGACAGGGACCAATCAGCCCCAGCATTTT
CDR3aa: CASSVRTGTNQPQHF

d_gene: TRBD2
abundance: many
j_gene: TRBJ2-1
v_gene: TRBV6-9
CDR3nt: TGTGCCAGCAGTTACTCTGTGTCTAGCGGGAGGTACAATGAGCAGTTCTTC
CDR3aa: CASSYSVSSGRYNEQFF

d_gene: TRBD1
abundance: many
j_gene: TRBJ2-2
v_gene: TRBV10-3
CDR3nt: TGTGCCATCAGTAAGGACAGGGGCACCGGGGAGCTGTTTTTT
CDR3aa: CAISKDRGTGELFF

d_gene: TRBD2
abundance: NA
j_gene: TRBJ2-2
v_gene: TRBV5-4
CDR3nt: TGTGCCAGCAGCTCGCAGCGGGGAGGGAACACCGGGGAGCTGTTTTTT
CDR3aa: CASSSQRGGNTGELFF

d_gene: NA
abundance: NA
j_gene: TRBJ2-5
v_gene: TRBV3-1
CDR3nt: TGTGCCAGCAGCCTTACACCAAATAACCCGGGACTCAGTTCGGAGACCCAGTACTTC
CDR3aa: CASSLTPNNPGLSSETQYF

d_gene: NA
abundance: NA
j_gene: TRBJ2-7
v_gene: TRBV3-1
CDR3nt: TGTGCCAGCAGCCAAGAACTAGGGAGCTCCTACGAGCAGTACTTC
CDR3aa: CASSQELGSSYEQYF

d_gene: TRBD2
abundance: NA
j_gene: TRBJ2-2
v_gene: TRBV28
CDR3nt: TGTGCCAGCAGTGCTCCTCCGGGAGGTTCTCGGGACACCGGGGAGCTGTTTTTT
CDR3aa: CASSAPPGGSRDTGELFF

d_gene: NA
abundance: once
j_gene: TRBJ2-2
v_gene: TRBV6-2/TRBV6-3
CDR3nt: TGTGCCAGCAGTGATGTTAGCGAGGCGAACACCGGGGAGCTGTTTTTT
CDR3aa: CASSDVSEANTGELFF

d_gene: NA
abundance: few
j_gene: TRBJ1-2
v_gene: TRBV20-1
CDR3nt: TGCAGTGCTAGAGACACGGGGGGTTATGGCTACACCTTC
CDR3aa: CSARDTGGYGYTF

d_gene: NA
abundance: few
j_gene: TRBJ2-5
v_gene: TRBV20-1
CDR3nt: TGCAGTGCTAGAGTTAACCAAGAGACCCAGTACTTC
CDR3aa: CSARVNQETQYF

d_gene: NA
abundance: once
j_gene: TRBJ2-1
v_gene: TRBV15
CDR3nt: TGTGCCACCAGCGAGGGCGTCTACAATGAGCAGTTCTTC
CDR3aa: CATSEGVYNEQFF

d_gene: NA
abundance: many
j_gene: TRBJ2-7
v_gene: TRBV11-2
CDR3nt: TGTGCCAGCAGCTTAGATATTCAGCGCCCCTACGAGCAGTACTTC
CDR3aa: CASSLDIQRPYEQYF

d_gene: NA
abundance: NA
j_gene: TRBJ2-1
v_gene: TRBV2
CDR3nt: TGTGCCAGCACCCGGGGGCAGAGCCCCTACAATGAGCAGTTCTTC
CDR3aa: CASTRGQSPYNEQFF

d_gene: NA
abundance: once
j_gene: TRBJ1-3
v_gene: TRBV4-1
CDR3nt: TGCGCCAGCAGCCAAGTTTTGACGGGGAGCTCTGGAAACACCATATATTTT
CDR3aa: CASSQVLTGSSGNTIYF

d_gene: NA
abundance: NA
j_gene: TRBJ1-2
v_gene: TRBV19
CDR3nt: TGTGCCAGTAGTTTCCGATCGGGAGAAGGATATGGCTACACCTTC
CDR3aa: CASSFRSGEGYGYTF

d_gene: NA
abundance: few
j_gene: TRBJ2-5
v_gene: TRBV20-1
CDR3nt: TGCAGTGCTAGATGGGGGTTCGCCCAAGAGACCCAGTACTTC
CDR3aa: CSARWGFAQETQYF

d_gene: NA
abundance: many
j_gene: TRBJ1-1
v_gene: TRBV29-1
CDR3nt: TGCAGCGTTGAAGACGGGGATACGTGGAGAACCACTGAAGCTTTCTTT
CDR3aa: CSVEDGDTWRTTEAFF

d_gene: NA
abundance: NA
j_gene: TRBJ1-5
v_gene: TRBV19
CDR3nt: TGTGCCAGTAGTAACTCACTTAGGAGGGCTGGTCAGCCCCAGCATTTT
CDR3aa: CASSNSLRRAGQPQHF

d_gene: NA
abundance: NA
j_gene: TRBJ2-3
v_gene: TRBV28
CDR3nt: TGTGCCAGCAGTTCGATCGCAGGGAGCACAGATACGCAGTATTTT
CDR3aa: CASSSIAGSTDTQYF

d_gene: TRBD1
abundance: NA
j_gene: TRBJ1-5
v_gene: TRBV12-5
CDR3nt: TGTGCTAGTGGTTTGGGGGACAGGGGGTCCACTAGCAATCAGCCCCAGCATTTT
CDR3aa: CASGLGDRGSTSNQPQHF

d_gene: TRBD1
abundance: few
j_gene: TRBJ1-2
v_gene: TRBV6-2/TRBV6-3
CDR3nt: TGTGCCACGGACAGGGGCGCCTATGGCTACACCTTC
CDR3aa: CATDRGAYGYTF

d_gene: NA
abundance: NA
j_gene: TRBJ1-2
v_gene: TRBV4-3
CDR3nt: TGCGCCAGCAGCTTCTGGGACGCCACGGAGGGCTACACCTTC
CDR3aa: CASSFWDATEGYTF

d_gene: NA
abundance: NA
j_gene: TRBJ1-1
v_gene: TRBV19
CDR3nt: TGTGCCAGTAGTAGAGAAACCGGGACGGCGAACACTGAAGCTTTCTTT
CDR3aa: CASSRETGTANTEAFF

d_gene: NA
abundance: few
j_gene: TRBJ1-1
v_gene: TRBV10-3
CDR3nt: TGTGCCATCAGCCCAGCAGGGTCCAACACTGAAGCTTTCTTT
CDR3aa: CAISPAGSNTEAFF

d_gene: NA
abundance: many
j_gene: TRBJ2-6
v_gene: TRBV7-2
CDR3nt: TGTGCCAGCAGCTTAAGCTGGGGGGCCGGGGCCAACGTCCTGACTTTC
CDR3aa: CASSLSWGAGANVLTF

d_gene: TRBD2
abundance: few
j_gene: TRBJ2-7
v_gene: TRBV19
CDR3nt: TGTGCCAGTAGTGCCATGGGGGGGTCCGAGCAGTACTTC
CDR3aa: CASSAMGGSEQYF

d_gene: NA
abundance: many
j_gene: TRBJ1-1
v_gene: TRBV2
CDR3nt: TGTGCCAGCAGGCTTGAGTGGGAGGGTGAAGCTTTCTTT
CDR3aa: CASRLEWEGEAFF

d_gene: NA
abundance: NA
j_gene: TRBJ1-1
v_gene: TRBV11-2
CDR3nt: TGTGCCAGCCGAGTGGATGGGCAGACCAACACTGAAGCTTTCTTT
CDR3aa: CASRVDGQTNTEAFF

d_gene: TRBD1
abundance: many
j_gene: TRBJ2-5
v_gene: TRBV28
CDR3nt: TGTGCCAGCAGTTCACGCCACAGGGGATGGGGGGAGACCCAGTACTTC
CDR3aa: CASSSRHRGWGETQYF

d_gene: NA
abundance: NA
j_gene: TRBJ1-3
v_gene: TRBV28
CDR3nt: TGTGCGGGGGGCGACGGAAACACCATATATTTT
CDR3aa: CAGGDGNTIYF

d_gene: NA
abundance: few
j_gene: TRBJ1-1
v_gene: TRBV6-1
CDR3nt: TGTGCCAGCAGGTCTCCTGACAGACTGAACACTGAAGCTTTCTTT
CDR3aa: CASRSPDRLNTEAFF

d_gene: NA
abundance: many
j_gene: TRBJ1-2
v_gene: TRBV12-3/TRBV12-4
CDR3nt: TGTGCCAGCAGTCTATTACTCCAGGAATCAGGCTACACCTTC
CDR3aa: CASSLLLQESGYTF